The 25 T cell receptor beta chains below come from one sample, sequenced in a study of response to subunit inactivated influenza vaccine. TCRdb independently ran MiXCR on the RT-PCR reads; one entry per CDR3 protein. The repertoire holds hundreds of thousands of distinct CDR3 sequences, with approximately 12% as singletons. Here the sequenced sample was PBMCs from blood, taken 40 to 50 days after vaccination. All receptors come from a man aged 50-60 years who received an inactivated influenza vaccine.

This clonotype was counted a few times. The chain uses TRBV11-2 and TRBJ2-5; TRBD2 might be the D (6 bases). Germline CDR1 is SGHAT and CDR2 is FQNNGV. The length of the CDR3 is 15 residues. Between the trimmed V and J ends, which lost 3 bases and 1 base, there was a span of 12 bases. CDR3 sequence reads: CASSLGGPTQETQYF. The CDR3 coding sequence is TGTGCCAGCAGCTTGGGGGGTCCTACCCAAGAGACCCAGTACTTC.

The chain uses TRBV27 and TRBJ2-7; D possibly corresponds to TRBD1 (5 bases). CDR1 and CDR2 (germline): MNHEY, SMNVEV (reference sequence). The V end was cut by 5 bases, the J end by 0 bases, with 11 bases between. The CDR3 is 14 residues long. CDR3 sequence reads: CASSDTGTSYEQYF. The CDR3 region has the DNA TGTGCCAGCAGTGACACAGGTACCTCCTACGAGCAGTACTTC.

The gene calls are TRBV2 and TRBJ2-2, with TRBD1 matching 8 bases. Losses at the gene ends were 10 bases for V and 4 bases for J; bases not matched to a gene: 20. This CDR3 has 18 amino acids. Per germline, CDR1 SNHLY and CDR2 FYNNEI. In nucleotides, the CDR3 is TGTGCCATCTGTACCTGGGGCAGGGGGCGAGGTTCCACCGGGGAGCTGTTTTTT. Protein sequence: CAICTWGRGRGSTGELFF. The variable domain in full, with the rest retrieved from reference TRBV2 and TRBJ2-2, is EPEVTQTPSHQVTQMGQEVILRCVPISNHLYFYWYRQILGQKVEFLVSFYNNEISEKSEIFDDQFSVERPDGSNFTLKIRSTKLEDSAMYFCAICTWGRGRGSTGELFFGEGSRLTVL.

This clonotype was observed many times. The chain uses TRBV12-3 or TRBV12-4 and TRBJ2-3; the D is unclear. Trimming cost V 3 bases and J 0 bases, with 4 bases left between them. This CDR3 has 13 residues. CDR3 nucleotide sequence: TGTGCCAGCAGTTTTTCTAGCACAGATACGCAGTATTTT. Amino acid sequence: CASSFSSTDTQYF.

This clonotype has ten or more counts. CDR3 residues: CAIRSDRLTYEQYF. CDR3 DNA sequence: TGTGCCATCAGGTCCGACAGGTTAACCTACGAGCAGTACTTC. The chain joins TRBV10-3 to TRBJ2-7; possibly TRBD1 for D (6 bases). V dropped 6 bases and J dropped 2 bases, with 14 bases sitting between them. This CDR3 is built from 14 residues. Germline CDR1 and CDR2: ENHRY and SYGVKD.

The gene calls are TRBV9 and TRBJ2-1, with TRBD2 matching over 7 bases. Germline assignment: CDR1 SGDLS and CDR2 YYNGEE. The CDR3 has 16 amino acids. Trimming at V came to 0 bases and at J to 4 bases, leaving 7 bases not matched to a gene. This CDR3 reads CASSVEAGDRYNEQFF. The CDR3 region has the DNA TGTGCCAGCAGCGTAGAGGCGGGGGATCGATACAATGAGCAGTTCTTC.

A few counts support this clonotype. The chain combines TRBV20-1 with TRBJ2-1; 8 bases map to TRBD1. CDR3 length: 15 amino acids. Germline CDR1 and CDR2: DFQATT and SNEGSKA (reference sequence). V gave up 2 bases and J gave up 8 bases; unmatched junction bases: 11. CDR3 sequence reads: CSARIPGQADHEQFF. CDR3 in DNA: TGCAGTGCTAGAATCCCGGGACAGGCAGACCATGAGCAGTTCTTC.

Ten or more counts support this clonotype. The J gene is TRBJ2-7, the V gene TRBV5-1; weak D call: TRBD2 (5 bases). The CDR3 contains 13 residues. The germline V and J ends were trimmed by 4 bases and 0 bases, with 8 bases remaining between them. The germline V gene has CDR1 SGHRS and CDR2 YFSETQ. CDR3 bases: TGCGCCAGCAGCGGCGACTACTCCTACGAGCAGTACTTC. It translates to CASSGDYSYEQYF.

This clonotype was recorded at least ten times. The chain carries TRBV7-2 and TRBJ2-7; D unclear. V was shortened by 2 bases and J by 4 bases, with 12 bases between the two germline ends. Germline loops: CDR1 SGHTA, CDR2 FQGNSA. The CDR3 covers 14 residues. The CDR3 coding sequence is TGTGCCAGCAGCTTAATGGGTGTAGGATACGAGCAGTACTTC. It translates to CASSLMGVGYEQYF.

This clonotype was detected only a few times. The chain is built from TRBV3-1 and TRBJ2-3; D remains ambiguous. The germline CDR1 and CDR2 sequences are LGHDT and YNNKEL (reference sequence). The CDR3 has 13 residues. Trimming removed 0 bases at V and 7 bases at J, with 8 bases between. CDR3 amino acids: CASSQEDPNTQYF. CDR3 DNA sequence: TGTGCCAGCAGCCAAGAAGACCCGAATACGCAGTATTTT.

The chain has TRBV30 and TRBJ2-7; 9 nucleotides line up with TRBD2. This CDR3 region has 16 residues. Germline V gene sequence: CDR1 GTSNPN, CDR2 SVGIG (reference sequence). The trim removed 0 bases at V and 7 bases at J, leaving 13 bases unmatched. As DNA, the CDR3 is TGTGCCTGGAGTGTAAAGTGGGCTAGCGGGGCGGAGGAGCAGTACTTC. This codes for CAWSVKWASGAEEQYF.

The V gene is TRBV2, the J gene TRBJ2-1, with D perhaps TRBD1 (6 bases). The CDR3 covers 15 residues. V shed 2 bases and J shed 8 bases, with 16 bases lying between them. Germline V gene sequence: CDR1 SNHLY, CDR2 FYNNEI. CDR3 bases: TGTGCCAGCAGTGAAACGGACAGCCTGGGGCATGAGCAGTTCTTC. Translation gives CASSETDSLGHEQFF.

This chain joins TRBV6-1 and TRBJ1-2; no clear D. The germline CDR1 and CDR2 sequences are MNHNS and SASEGT. V lost 1 base, J lost 1 base, and 4 bases lay in between. The CDR3 runs to 13 residues. The CDR3 spells CASSEVLNYGYTF. Here the CDR3 DNA reads TGTGCCAGCAGTGAAGTCCTTAACTATGGCTACACCTTC.

The CDR3: CASSPLRTAGDPDTQYF. In DNA form, the CDR3 reads TGTGCCAGCAGCCCACTCAGGACCGCGGGAGATCCAGATACGCAGTATTTT. This chain uses TRBV9 with TRBJ2-3, with 7 bases aligning to TRBD2. The length of the CDR3 is 17 residues. Germline CDR1 and CDR2: SGDLS and YYNGEE. The V gene end was trimmed by 4 bases and the J gene end by 4 bases; junction bases not matched to a gene: 15.

For this clonotype: This could be a read error, since a much larger clone is one nucleotide away. The chain carries TRBV6-6 and TRBJ2-7; TRBD1 or TRBD2 may be the D gene (6 bases each). The length of the CDR3 is 12 residues. Germline V gene data show CDR1 as MNHNY and CDR2 as SVGAGI (reference sequence). V shed 6 bases and J shed 5 bases, with 11 bases lying between them. The CDR3 reads CASRIGGNEQYF. In DNA form, the CDR3 reads TGTGCCAGCAGGATAGGGGGGAACGAGCAGTACTTC.

This clonotype showed up many times. The J gene is TRBJ1-6, the V gene TRBV10-3; no clear D gene. The CDR3 runs 12 residues. Germline lookup yields CDR1 ENHRY and CDR2 SYGVKD. V lost 0 bases and J lost 8, with 2 bases in between. CDR3 residues: CAISESYSPLHF. Written as DNA, the CDR3 is TGTGCCATCAGTGAGTCCTATTCACCCCTCCACTTT.

The rearrangement joins TRBV20-1 to TRBJ1-6, with 11 nucleotides matching TRBD1. This CDR3 is 19 amino acids long. Per the germline V gene, CDR1 is DFQATT and CDR2 is SNEGSKA (reference sequence). V lost 5 bases and J lost 0; bases outside the gene matches: 12. The CDR3 here is CSAGKIPGQGGSYNSPLHF. DNA for the CDR3: TGCAGTGCTGGTAAAATTCCGGGACAGGGGGGCTCCTATAATTCACCCCTCCACTTT.

The chain is built from TRBV20-1 and TRBJ2-1; TRBD1 aligns across 9 bases. Germline V gene data show CDR1 as DFQATT and CDR2 as SNEGSKA (reference sequence). The ends lost 5 bases at V and 7 bases at J; junction bases unmatched: 15. The CDR3 has 16 residues. The CDR3 protein is CSAYGTGQITLNEQFF. Written as DNA, the CDR3 is TGCAGTGCTTACGGGACAGGGCAGATCACCCTAAATGAGCAGTTCTTC.

This clonotype was counted many times. The V gene is TRBV14, the J gene TRBJ2-7, with TRBD2 matching over 9 bases. The CDR3 sequence is 16 residues long. Germline lookup yields CDR1 SGHDN and CDR2 FVKESK. V shed 1 base and J 4 bases; nucleotides not matched to a gene: 8. CDR3 amino acids: CASSQGDSGSGYEQYF. Written as DNA, the CDR3 is TGTGCCAGCAGCCAAGGGGATAGCGGGAGCGGATACGAGCAGTACTTC.

This clonotype was counted many times. The J gene is TRBJ1-2, the V gene TRBV6-5, with D possibly matching TRBD1 (5 bases). Trimming cost V 0 bases and J 1 base, with 12 bases left between them. This CDR3 has 16 residues. Germline V gene sequence: CDR1 MNHEY, CDR2 SVGAGI. The CDR3 sequence: CASSYSSGRVNYGYTF. The CDR3, as DNA: TGTGCCAGCAGTTACTCAAGCGGCAGGGTTAACTATGGCTACACCTTC.

In this sample, this clonotype turned up a few times. The rearrangement uses TRBV7-2 and TRBJ2-7; D unresolved. Trimming left V 4 bases short and J 6 bases short, with 13 bases between. This CDR3 contains 13 residues. Germline V lookup: CDR1 SGHTA, CDR2 FQGNSA. CDR3 nucleotide sequence: TGTGCCAGCAGCTCAGTGTCTCCTCTCGAGCAGTACTTC. Its translation is CASSSVSPLEQYF.

A few counts support this clonotype. The chain combines TRBV5-1 with TRBJ2-7; TRBD2 matches 12 bases. Unmatched junction bases numbered 3, after V lost 4 bases and J lost 1 base. CDR1 is SGHRS and CDR2 is YFSETQ in the germline V gene. The CDR3 totals 15 residues. CDR3 protein: CASSTGLAGSYEQYF. The CDR3 coding sequence is TGCGCCAGCAGCACCGGACTAGCGGGGTCCTACGAGCAGTACTTC.

Points on this clonotype: Sequence at one end of the junction differs from germline and may be a read error. V is TRBV20-1 and J is TRBJ2-4; D tentatively reads TRBD1 or TRBD2 (6 bases each). CDR3 length: 12 amino acids. Germline V CDR1 and CDR2: DFQATT, SNEGSKA (reference sequence). Written as DNA, the CDR3 is TGCAGTGCCAGAGGACAGCGGGACATTCAGTACTTC. This translates into CSARGQRDIQYF.

V and J are TRBV12-3 or TRBV12-4 and TRBJ1-6; possibly TRBD1 for D (5 bases). The CDR3 spans 16 residues. V dropped 5 bases and J dropped 0 bases, with 11 bases sitting between them. CDR3 in amino acids: CASSGTASSYNSPLHF. The CDR3 region has the DNA TGTGCCAGCAGTGGGACCGCGAGCTCCTATAATTCACCCCTCCACTTT.

This clonotype was detected many times. V is TRBV20-1 and J is TRBJ2-7, with 8 positions matching TRBD1. V was clipped by 0 bases and J by 4 bases; unmatched bases: 5. In germline, CDR1 is DFQATT, CDR2 SNEGSKA (reference sequence). The CDR3 is 14 residues long. The CDR3 loop reads CSARDGTGGYEQYF. Here the CDR3 DNA reads TGCAGTGCTAGAGATGGGACAGGAGGTTACGAGCAGTACTTC.